These 18 T cell receptor beta chains originate from one sample sequenced in a study of TIL therapy for anti-PD-1-resistant metastatic lung cancer. Sequencing used immunoSEQ v3. Assay: immunoSEQ multiplex PCR; the TCRdb copy retains only in-frame clones and omits some. The sample has just over 45,000 clones; less than 80% are singletons. Described time point: pre-treatment sample, taken before nivolumab and TIL therapy. The sample was blood, taken at baseline. The receptors originated from an older man with non-small cell lung cancer.

The rearrangement joins TRBV21-1 to TRBJ2-5; no DNA check was done on the table's D call, TRBD1. TRBV21-1 corresponds to a pseudogene. This CDR3 contains 16 residues. The chain's CDR3 is CASSKEGTGKQETQYF. CDR3 coding DNA: TGTGCCAGCAGCAAAGAGGGGACAGGGAAACAAGAGACCCAGTACTTC.

The chain combines TRBV9 with TRBJ2-5; TRBD2 aligns across 11 bases. The J call is in doubt because the DNA end fits TRBJ2-7 better. CDR3 length equals 14 residues. CDR1 is SGDLS, CDR2 YYNGEE, per germline. The CDR3 DNA follows: TGTGCCAGCAGCCCACTAGCGGGGGCCTACGAGCAGTACTTC. Protein sequence: CASSPLAGAYEQYF.

This chain connects TRBV4-2 to TRBJ2-3, with TRBD2 matching 16 bases. This CDR3 contains 16 residues. CDR1 and CDR2 (germline): LGHNA, YNFKEQ. The trim removed 4 bases at V and 4 bases at J, leaving 2 bases unmatched. The CDR3 loop is CASSLGTSGGADTQYF. In DNA, the CDR3 is TGTGCCAGCAGCCTGGGGACTAGCGGGGGGGCAGATACGCAGTATTTT.

This sequence joins TRBV15 and TRBJ2-5; 8 positions agree with TRBD2. The J segment lost 3 bases and the V segment lost 6 bases, leaving 3 bases of the junction unmatched. The CDR3 runs to 13 residues. Germline lookup yields CDR1 LNHNV and CDR2 YYDKDF (reference sequence). CDR3 DNA sequence: TGTGCCACCAGGGGAGCGGGAGAAGAGACCCAGTACTTC. Translated: CATRGAGEETQYF.

The chain uses TRBV7-9 and TRBJ2-3, with TRBD1 identical over 10 bases. Per the germline V gene, CDR1 is SEHNR and CDR2 is FQNEAQ (reference sequence). This CDR3 spans 17 amino acids. The V segment lost 5 bases and the J segment 3 bases; nucleotides outside the gene matches: 11. CDR3 region: CASSTRTRTGGTDTQYF. Here the CDR3 DNA reads TGTGCCAGCAGCACCAGAACCCGGACAGGGGGAACAGATACGCAGTATTTT.

The CDR3 spells CASSFTDTDTQYF. CDR3 bases: TGTGCCAGCAGTTTTACGGACACAGATACGCAGTATTTT. The chain employs TRBV28 and TRBJ2-3; D not resolved. From germline, CDR1 is MDHEN and CDR2 SYDVKM. This CDR3 has 13 amino acids. The V and J ends lost 3 bases and 2 bases respectively, with 6 bases between them.

J is TRBJ2-2 and V is TRBV4-3; 7 bases match TRBD2. Germline CDR1 reads LGHNA; CDR2 reads YSLEER. The CDR3 covers 17 residues. The junction had 10 bases not matched to a gene; V was cut back by 1 base and J by 5 bases. The CDR3 protein is CASSQAWMLRGTGELFF. The CDR3 DNA follows: TGCGCCAGCAGCCAAGCTTGGATGTTGCGGGGGACCGGGGAGCTGTTTTTT.

V and J are TRBV7-3 and TRBJ1-1; perhaps TRBD1 as D (5 bases). CDR1 is SGHTA and CDR2 is FQGTGA in the germline V gene. V lost 5 bases to trimming and J lost 3 bases, with 19 bases between them. CDR3 length: 16 residues. The CDR3 DNA follows: TGTGCCAGCAGCGCGCTGGACTTACAGGAGGACACTGAAGCTTTCTTT. Its protein is CASSALDLQEDTEAFF.

The chain is built from TRBV12-5 and TRBJ2-2; 9 positions match TRBD1. This CDR3 is 21 amino acids long. The J segment lost 7 bases and the V segment lost 0 bases, leaving 21 bases of the junction unmatched. Germline CDR1 and CDR2: LGHNT and FRNRAP. The CDR3, as DNA: TGTGCTAGTGGTTTGGTGGCCCGGGACAGGGTGAGCGGGGCGAACTTCGGGGAGCTGTTTTTT. Amino acid sequence: CASGLVARDRVSGANFGELFF.

The chain joins TRBV29-1 to TRBJ1-3; D not resolved. This CDR3 comprises 13 residues. The germline V gene has CDR1 SQVTM and CDR2 ANQGSEA. V lost 3 bases and J 4 bases, leaving 10 bases between the germline ends. CDR3 sequence: CSVEYRSGNTIYF. The CDR3 nucleotides are TGCAGCGTTGAGTATAGGTCCGGAAACACCATATATTTT.

This chain uses TRBV27 with TRBJ1-6, with D possibly being TRBD1 (6 bases). In germline, CDR1 is MNHEY, CDR2 SMNVEV (reference sequence). The V gene lost 6 bases and the J gene lost 4 bases, with 13 bases spanning the gap. There are 15 residues in the CDR3. The CDR3 sequence is CASRSGGQYNSPLHF. In nucleotides, the CDR3 is TGTGCCAGCAGATCAGGCGGACAGTATAATTCACCCCTCCACTTT.

A word on this clone: Mismatch with germline at one junction end may stem from a read error. The rearrangement links TRBV5-4 to TRBJ1-2; TRBD1 is a possible D gene (6 bases). From germline, CDR1 is SGHNT and CDR2 YYREEE (reference sequence). This CDR3 is 16 amino acids long. The CDR3 nucleotides are TGCGCCAGCAGCCAAGCGGCGGGGGACACCCCCTATGGCTACACCTTC. Translating it yields CASSQAAGDTPYGYTF.

The chain recombines TRBV6-1 with TRBJ2-7; D assignment may be TRBD1 or TRBD2 (5 bases each). The CDR3 sequence is 15 residues long. Trimming pared 4 bases from V and 0 bases from J, leaving 13 bases between. The germline gives CDR1 MNHNS, CDR2 SASEGT. The CDR3 protein is CASSGPGRSSYEQYF. The CDR3 nucleotides read TGTGCCAGCAGTGGACCGGGACGTAGCTCCTACGAGCAGTACTTC.

The chain couples TRBV5-4 to TRBJ2-2, with 7 bases matching TRBD1. CDR3 length: 17 residues. Germline V lookup: CDR1 SGHNT, CDR2 YYREEE (reference sequence). J was trimmed by 2 bases and V by 0 bases; bases with no gene match: 7. CDR3 loop: CASSLGFGTVNTGELFF. DNA for the CDR3: TGTGCCAGCAGCTTGGGTTTTGGGACAGTAAACACCGGGGAGCTGTTTTTT.

This chain connects TRBV7-2 to TRBJ1-4, with 7 bases lining up with TRBD1. CDR3 length: 15 residues. Per germline, CDR1 SGHTA and CDR2 FQGNSA. V gave up 5 bases and J gave up 5 bases; unmatched junction bases: 8. The CDR3 coding sequence is TGTGCCAGCAGCCCAAGGACAGGCCTAAATGAAAAACTGTTTTTT. This codes for CASSPRTGLNEKLFF.

The rearrangement joins TRBV28 to TRBJ1-5; D is ambiguous. CDR3 length: 14 amino acids. Germline CDR1 MDHEN, CDR2 SYDVKM. V dropped 5 bases and J dropped 6 bases, with 14 bases sitting between them. The CDR3, as DNA: TGTGCCAGCAGTGAAGATCGGGTTCCTCAGCCCCAGCATTTT. Amino acids: CASSEDRVPQPQHF.

The J gene is TRBJ2-7, the V gene TRBV29-1; 12 bases are shared with TRBD2. This CDR3 spans 13 amino acids. V dropped 7 bases and J dropped 4; count of bases not matched to a gene: 5. Germline V gene sequence: CDR1 SQVTM, CDR2 ANQGSEA. CDR3 bases: TGCAGCGCCGCGACTAGCGGGAGTTACGAGCAGTACTTC. It is translated as CSAATSGSYEQYF.

The V call is TRBV5-1, the J call TRBJ2-7; 8 bases align to TRBD1. V shed 7 bases and J 3 bases; nucleotides not matched to a gene: 9. Germline-derived CDR1 and CDR2 are SGHRS and YFSETQ. The CDR3 totals 14 residues. The CDR3 DNA sequence: TGCGCCAGCCAAATTGACAGGGGCGGCTACGAGCAGTACTTC. This encodes CASQIDRGGYEQYF.